Listed here are 32 T cell receptor beta chains from one sample, sequenced in a study of T cell changes during pregnancy in multiple sclerosis. The repertoire was sequenced with immunoSEQ multiplex PCR; TCRdb's copy has only in-frame clones and lacks some. The sample lists about 110,000 clones, around 90% occurring once. This specimen was peripheral blood, taken after pregnancy. These TCRs come from a female donor with multiple sclerosis, enrolled in a pregnancy study.

This rearrangement joins TRBV9 to TRBJ2-1, with D perhaps TRBD2 (6 bases). CDR3 length: 13 amino acids. V gave up 1 base and J gave up 7 bases, with 9 bases separating them. Germline V gene lookup returns CDR1 SGDLS and CDR2 YYNGEE. The CDR3 coding sequence is TGTGCCAGCAGCGTATCCGGGACTAATGAGCAGTTCTTC. Translation gives CASSVSGTNEQFF.

This chain joins TRBV9 and TRBJ2-3; 9 positions agree with TRBD2. CDR3 length: 14 amino acids. V was clipped by 0 bases and J by 8 bases; unmatched bases: 4. From germline, CDR1 is SGDLS and CDR2 YYNGEE. The CDR3 sequence is CASSVGDSGSTQYF. As DNA, the CDR3 is TGTGCCAGCAGCGTAGGGGATAGCGGGAGTACGCAGTATTTT.

The rearrangement uses TRBV28 and TRBJ2-2, with 12 bases identical to TRBD1. CDR1 and CDR2 (germline): MDHEN, SYDVKM. This CDR3 comprises 15 residues. Losses at the gene ends were 5 bases for V and 7 bases for J; bases not matched to a gene: 5. CDR3 in DNA: TGTGCCAGCAGTACCGGGACAGGGGGCCACGGGGAGCTGTTTTTT. This translates into CASSTGTGGHGELFF. The full variable domain, rest sourced from reference TRBV28 and TRBJ2-2, is DVKVTQSSRYLVKRTGEKVFLECVQDMDHENMFWYRQDPGLGLRLIYFSYDVKMKEKGDIPEGYSVSREKKERFSLILESASTNQTSMYLCASSTGTGGHGELFFGEGSRLTVL.

The J gene is TRBJ2-7, the V gene TRBV6-5; D is uncertain. The CDR3 totals 12 residues. V dropped 8 bases and J dropped 0 bases, with 8 bases sitting between them. CDR1 is MNHEY and CDR2 is SVGAGI in the germline V gene. The CDR3 DNA is TGTGCCAGCTGGCGGTCCTCCTACGAGCAGTACTTC. Translated: CASWRSSYEQYF.

This clone was picked up one time. The chain is built from TRBV15 and TRBJ2-7; D call uncertain. CDR3 length equals 16 residues. The V gene's germline CDR1 is LNHNV and CDR2 YYDKDF (reference sequence). The V end lost 0 bases, the J end lost 1 base, and 13 bases lay between the germline ends. The CDR3 DNA sequence: TGTGCCACCAGCAGAGATTATGGTGGCAGTTCCTACGAGCAGTACTTC. Translating gives CATSRDYGGSSYEQYF.

This chain connects TRBV19 to TRBJ2-7; D might be TRBD2 (7 bases). With 2 bases removed from V and 0 bases from J, the gap between germline ends came to 17 bases. Germline CDR1 is LNHDA and CDR2 is SQIVND (reference sequence). The CDR3 contains 17 residues. CDR3 residues: CASSIRGAEGFSYEQYF. Here the CDR3 DNA reads TGTGCCAGTAGTATACGGGGGGCTGAGGGGTTCTCCTACGAGCAGTACTTC.

This sequence joins TRBV2 and TRBJ1-2; no reliable D call. Between the trimmed V and J ends, which lost 7 bases and 2 bases, there was a span of 11 bases. Germline lookup yields CDR1 SNHLY and CDR2 FYNNEI. The CDR3 runs 13 residues. Here the CDR3 reads CASTEESNYGYTF. CDR3 sequence (DNA): TGTGCCAGCACGGAGGAATCAAACTATGGCTACACCTTC. The variable domain in full, with the rest retrieved from reference TRBV2 and TRBJ1-2, is EPEVTQTPSHQVTQMGQEVILRCVPISNHLYFYWYRQILGQKVEFLVSFYNNEISEKSEIFDDQFSVERPDGSNFTLKIRSTKLEDSAMYFCASTEESNYGYTFGSGTRLTVV.

The count of this clone is one. The genes are TRBV30 and TRBJ2-7; 7 nucleotides agree with TRBD1. The length of the CDR3 is 14 residues. J lost 2 bases, V lost 5 bases, and 9 bases had no gene match. Per germline, CDR1 GTSNPN and CDR2 SVGIG (reference sequence). CDR3 protein: CAWARAGGTYEQYF. For the CDR3, the DNA is TGTGCCTGGGCCCGGGCAGGGGGAACCTACGAGCAGTACTTC.

The V gene is TRBV2, the J gene TRBJ2-1, with 13 positions matching TRBD2. The J segment lost 5 bases and the V segment lost 5 bases, leaving 9 bases of the junction unmatched. The germline CDR1 and CDR2 sequences are SNHLY and FYNNEI. CDR3 size: 17 residues. CDR3 nucleotide sequence: TGTGCCAGCAGTCAACGACTAGCGGGAGGCGAACACAATGAGCAGTTCTTC. As protein: CASSQRLAGGEHNEQFF.

J is TRBJ2-2 and V is TRBV9, with D possibly being TRBD2 (5 bases). The CDR3 loop spans 15 amino acids. Germline V CDR1 and CDR2: SGDLS, YYNGEE. V dropped 0 bases and J dropped 2 bases, with 8 bases sitting between them. CDR3 protein: CASSVGGANTGELFF. The CDR3 DNA is TGTGCCAGCAGCGTAGGGGGAGCCAACACCGGGGAGCTGTTTTTT.

V usage is TRBV5-1 and J usage is TRBJ1-6; possibly TRBD1 for D (6 bases). From germline, CDR1 is SGHRS and CDR2 YFSETQ. Deletions cut 4 bases from V and 3 bases from J, with 14 bases between. The CDR3 is 16 amino acids. The CDR3 sequence is CASSTGGAVYNSPLHF. DNA for the CDR3: TGCGCCAGCAGCACCGGGGGGGCAGTCTATAATTCACCCCTCCACTTT.

Of note for this clone: The junction shows a germline mismatch at one end, possibly a read error. This chain uses TRBV5-1 with TRBJ2-1; D is uncertain. This CDR3 spans 13 amino acids. CDR1 is SGHRS, CDR2 YFSETQ, per germline. The CDR3 coding sequence is TGCGCCACCAGCAACGGTGGCTACAATGAGCAGTTCTTC. It encodes CATSNGGYNEQFF.

The chain joins TRBV13 to TRBJ2-1; D is perhaps TRBD2 (6 bases). V was cut by 5 bases and J by 1 base, with 15 bases left in between. This CDR3 contains 16 residues. Germline-derived CDR1 and CDR2 are PRHDT and FYEKMQ (reference sequence). The CDR3 DNA follows: TGTGCCAGCAGCCCCCCGGGACTCCTTTCCTACAATGAGCAGTTCTTC. It specifies CASSPPGLLSYNEQFF.

This chain links TRBV1 with TRBJ2-3; TRBD2 is taken as the D call from the table, unchecked against the DNA. TRBV1 represents a pseudogene. The length of the CDR3 is 17 residues. The CDR3 DNA follows: TGCACCAGCAGCCAAGGTGAGGGGGAGGGGCCTACAGATACGCAGTATTTT. This translates into CTSSQGEGEGPTDTQYF.

This clone was found once. The rearrangement uses TRBV6-5 and TRBJ1-1, with D uncertain. CDR1 and CDR2 from the germline V gene are MNHEY and SVGAGI. The CDR3 is 14 residues long. The V gene lost 7 bases and the J gene lost 4 bases, with 16 bases spanning the gap. The CDR3 DNA sequence: TGTGCCAGCATTAAAACCCGACCGGGCACTGAAGCTTTCTTT. Encoded protein: CASIKTRPGTEAFF.

The J gene is TRBJ2-5, the V gene TRBV5-1; 7 bases are a match to TRBD1. The CDR3 totals 14 residues. Per germline, CDR1 SGHRS and CDR2 YFSETQ. With 1 base clipped from V and 5 bases from J, the junction kept 5 bases outside the gene matches. CDR3 residues: CASSLLGGEETQYF. DNA for the CDR3: TGCGCCAGCAGCTTGCTAGGGGGCGAGGAGACCCAGTACTTC.

This chain links TRBV6-5 with TRBJ2-6; unclear D gene. The CDR3 extends over 13 amino acids. The germline V and J ends were trimmed by 4 bases and 2 bases, with 3 bases remaining between them. The germline V gene has CDR1 MNHEY and CDR2 SVGAGI. The CDR3 spells CASSLTGANVLTF. The CDR3 region has the DNA TGTGCCAGCAGTTTAACTGGGGCCAACGTCCTGACTTTC.

The chain combines TRBV6-1 with TRBJ2-3; 7 bases fit TRBD1. Per the germline V gene, CDR1 is MNHNS and CDR2 is SASEGT. The CDR3 consists of 15 residues. The V segment lost 6 bases and the J segment 2 bases; nucleotides outside the gene matches: 8. The CDR3 region has the DNA TGTGCCAGCAGGAATCGGACAGGCCCCACAGATACGCAGTATTTT. Its protein is CASRNRTGPTDTQYF.

The CDR3 protein is CASSTSGSNTEAFF. Written as DNA, the CDR3 is TGTGCCAGCAGTACAAGTGGCTCGAACACTGAAGCTTTCTTT. The rearrangement uses TRBV6-1 and TRBJ1-1; D is uncertain. The ends were cut back, 5 bases at V and 1 base at J, with 11 bases in the middle. The CDR3 runs to 14 residues. Germline loops: CDR1 MNHNS, CDR2 SASEGT.

The chain employs TRBV2 and TRBJ2-7; 12 bases are shared with TRBD2. Trimming removed 3 bases from V and 3 bases from J; junction bases left unmatched: 9. This CDR3 has 17 residues. CDR1 is SNHLY and CDR2 is FYNNEI in the germline V gene. The CDR3 nucleotides read TGTGCCAGCAGTGACACTCTGGGGACTAGCGGGCGCTACGAGCAGTACTTC. Translated, it gives CASSDTLGTSGRYEQYF.

V gene TRBV10-3 combines with J gene TRBJ1-3; D is perhaps TRBD1 (6 bases). Trimming removed 7 bases from V and 5 bases from J, with 12 bases in between. This CDR3 comprises 13 residues. Germline V lookup: CDR1 ENHRY, CDR2 SYGVKD. The CDR3 sequence is CAITPGDRNTIYF. DNA of the CDR3: TGTGCCATCACTCCAGGGGATAGAAACACCATATATTTT.

This clone is a singleton in its sample. The chain employs TRBV4-1 and TRBJ2-5; 11 nucleotides match TRBD2. This CDR3 has 13 amino acids. J lost 9 bases, V lost 2 bases, and 2 bases had no gene match. The germline V gene has CDR1 MGHRA and CDR2 YSYEKL. CDR3 DNA sequence: TGCGCCAGCAGCCAATTTAGCGGGGGGGCCCAGTACTTC. This translates into CASSQFSGGAQYF.

The V and J genes are TRBV5-5 and TRBJ2-7; possibly TRBD2 for D (5 bases). The V end lost 3 bases, the J end lost 1 base, and 20 bases lay between the germline ends. CDR1 and CDR2 from the germline V gene are SGHKS and YYEKEE (reference sequence). The CDR3 length is 17 residues. CDR3: CASSSGPAGLTSYEQYF. The CDR3 coding sequence is TGTGCCAGCAGCTCCGGGCCGGCCGGACTGACGTCCTACGAGCAGTACTTC.

The chain recombines TRBV27 with TRBJ1-1; D not resolved. With 2 bases removed from V and 1 base from J, the gap between germline ends came to 5 bases. In germline, CDR1 is MNHEY, CDR2 SMNVEV (reference sequence). CDR3 size: 13 residues. The CDR3 is CASSLSPNTEAFF. CDR3 bases: TGTGCCAGCAGTTTAAGCCCGAACACTGAAGCTTTCTTT.

V and J are TRBV5-1 and TRBJ1-4, with a possible D match to TRBD1 (6 bases). Trimming removed 1 base at V and 7 bases at J, with 14 bases between. Germline V gives CDR1 SGHRS, CDR2 YFSETQ. The CDR3 extends over 15 amino acids. The CDR3 coding sequence is TGCGCCAGCAGCTTGACCCAGGGGCAGGGTGAAAAACTGTTTTTT. Translation gives CASSLTQGQGEKLFF.

The J gene is TRBJ1-4, the V gene TRBV30; TRBD1 might be the D (5 bases). The germline V gene encodes CDR1 GTSNPN and CDR2 SVGIG (reference sequence). Trimming took 3 bases from V and 8 from J, leaving 13 bases between them. The length of the CDR3 is 13 residues. CDR3 loop: CAWSLRATEKLFF. As DNA, the CDR3 is TGTGCCTGGAGCCTCAGGGCCACCGAAAAACTGTTTTTT. The full variable domain, rest sourced from reference TRBV30 and TRBJ1-4, is SQTIHQWPATLVQPVGSPLSLECTVEGTSNPNLYWYRQAAGRGLQLLFYSVGIGQISSEVPQNLSASRPQDRQFILSSKKLLLSDSGFYLCAWSLRATEKLFFGSGTQLSVL.

The chain is built from TRBV13 and TRBJ2-7; 11 nucleotides line up with TRBD1. The CDR3 covers 13 residues. The trim removed 6 bases at V and 3 bases at J, leaving 1 base unmatched. Germline-derived CDR1 and CDR2 are PRHDT and FYEKMQ (reference sequence). The DNA of the CDR3 is TGTGCCAGCAGGGACAGGGGGCACTACGAGCAGTACTTC. This translates into CASRDRGHYEQYF. Using reference TRBV13 and TRBJ2-7 for the parts outside the CDR3, the full variable domain is AAGVIQSPRHLIKEKRETATLKCYPIPRHDTVYWYQQGPGQDPQFLISFYEKMQSDKGSIPDRFSAQQFSDYHSELNMSSLELGDSALYFCASRDRGHYEQYFGPGTRLTVT.

The chain combines TRBV14 with TRBJ1-1; a weak D match, TRBD1 (6 bases). In germline, CDR1 is SGHDN, CDR2 FVKESK. The CDR3 runs 16 residues. Between the trimmed V and J ends, which lost 0 bases and 4 bases, there was a span of 15 bases. DNA for the CDR3: TGTGCCAGCAGCCAAGATCTTGGACAGTTAGTCACTGAAGCTTTCTTT. Its translation is CASSQDLGQLVTEAFF.

This chain joins TRBV14 and TRBJ1-2, with D tentatively TRBD1 (5 bases). With 1 base removed from V and 7 bases from J, the gap between germline ends came to 19 bases. Germline V CDR1 and CDR2: SGHDN, FVKESK. CDR3 size: 16 residues. CDR3 residues: CASSQGWGRQGGGYTF. The CDR3 nucleotides read TGTGCCAGCAGCCAAGGTTGGGGAAGGCAGGGAGGTGGCTACACCTTC.

The chain joins TRBV6-1 to TRBJ1-5; the D is unclear. Trimming took 3 bases from V and 4 from J, leaving 4 bases between them. Germline values: CDR1 MNHNS, CDR2 SASEGT. CDR3 length: 12 residues. The CDR3 coding sequence is TGTGCCAGCAGTGACCCTAATCAGCCCCAGCATTTT. It codes for CASSDPNQPQHF.

This clone showed up just once. The CDR3 DNA is TGTGCCACCAGCAGGGGACAGAATGAAAAACTGTTTTTT. As protein: CATSRGQNEKLFF. J is TRBJ1-4 and V is TRBV15; 7 positions match TRBD1. J was trimmed by 5 bases and V by 3 bases; bases with no gene match: 0. The CDR3 is 13 residues long. Germline-derived CDR1 and CDR2 are LNHNV and YYDKDF (reference sequence).

The chain employs TRBV19 and TRBJ1-1; 8 nucleotides match TRBD1. The CDR3 contains 14 residues. From germline, CDR1 is LNHDA and CDR2 SQIVND (reference sequence). V trimming: 4 bases; J trimming: 2 bases; junction bases outside the gene matches: 3. CDR3: CASSRQGINTEAFF. Written as DNA, the CDR3 is TGTGCCAGTAGTAGACAGGGGATCAACACTGAAGCTTTCTTT.